Below, 27 T cell receptor beta chains from the same sample are listed, as sequenced in a study of T cells in Graves' hyperthyroidism and ophthalmopathy. The investigators amplified TCR beta CDR3 regions from RNA transcripts. First-round RT-PCR of the TCR CDR3 relied on the HTBI primer set. MiXCR, applied by TCRdb to the multiplex PCR reads, yields one record per CDR3 protein. The table shows some 510,000 distinct CDR3 sequences, with less than 25% occurring only once. The sample comprised blood. The receptors shown here come from a man aged 18 to 29 with Graves' hyperthyroidism.

The genes are TRBV15 and TRBJ2-7; TRBD1 matches 7 bases. V shed 2 bases and J 3 bases; nucleotides not matched to a gene: 7. Looked up from germline, CDR1 is LNHNV and CDR2 is YYDKDF (reference sequence). This CDR3 contains 15 residues. CDR3 sequence (DNA): TGTGCCACCAGCAGAAAGACAGGGTCCCACTACGAGCAGTACTTC. Protein sequence: CATSRKTGSHYEQYF.

This clonotype was recorded at least ten times. CDR3 protein: CASSFGSIEGYTF. CDR3 coding DNA: TGTGCCAGCAGTTTCGGCAGCATTGAGGGCTACACCTTC. V gene TRBV12-3 or TRBV12-4 combines with J gene TRBJ1-2; no clear D. The CDR3 sequence is 13 residues long. Deletions cut 3 bases from V and 8 bases from J, with 13 bases between.

The chain uses TRBV29-1 and TRBJ2-5; 12 bases agree with TRBD2. V was clipped by 5 bases and J by 5 bases; unmatched bases: 9. There are 15 residues in the CDR3. Germline V lookup: CDR1 SQVTM, CDR2 ANQGSEA. The CDR3 loop is CSVRLAGASEETQYF. For the CDR3, the DNA is TGCAGCGTTCGACTAGCGGGAGCTTCGGAGGAGACCCAGTACTTC.

At least ten counts were recorded for this clonotype. The V gene is TRBV19, the J gene TRBJ1-1; TRBD1 agrees at 7 bases. This CDR3 is built from 16 residues. The junction had 11 bases not matched to a gene; V was cut back by 3 bases and J by 4 bases. Germline V gene lookup returns CDR1 LNHDA and CDR2 SQIVND (reference sequence). CDR3 sequence (DNA): TGTGCCAGTAGTATGAGGGGGCGCCGGGGAATCACTGAAGCTTTCTTT. The encoded protein is CASSMRGRRGITEAFF.

This clonotype was counted many times. V usage is TRBV28 and J usage is TRBJ2-7, with D possibly matching TRBD1 (6 bases). This CDR3 contains 12 residues. Germline loops: CDR1 MDHEN, CDR2 SYDVKM. V lost 10 bases and J 0 bases, leaving 10 bases between the germline ends. CDR3 amino acids: CATRTASYEQYF. CDR3 in DNA: TGTGCCACTCGGACAGCCTCCTACGAGCAGTACTTC.

The chain employs TRBV6-5 and TRBJ1-1; 9 bases agree with TRBD1. CDR3 size: 14 residues. CDR1 is MNHEY and CDR2 is SVGAGI in the germline V gene. Trimming at V came to 2 bases and at J to 3 bases, leaving 1 base not matched to a gene. The CDR3 sequence: CASSYRQGDTEAFF. The CDR3 DNA is TGTGCCAGCAGTTACAGACAGGGGGACACTGAAGCTTTCTTT.

This clonotype turned up a few times. CDR3 region: CASSIWGNSPLHF. CDR3 DNA sequence: TGTGCCAGTAGTATTTGGGGGAATTCACCCCTCCACTTT. This chain connects TRBV19 to TRBJ1-6, with D possibly TRBD1 on 5 matching bases. V lost 3 bases, J lost 7 bases, and 7 bases lay in between. Germline CDR1 is LNHDA and CDR2 is SQIVND (reference sequence). There are 13 residues in the CDR3.

This clonotype was observed at least ten times. This chain uses TRBV30 with TRBJ2-2, with a tentative D call TRBD2 (5 bases). Germline V lookup: CDR1 GTSNPN, CDR2 SVGIG (reference sequence). This CDR3 comprises 14 residues. The V and J ends lost 4 bases and 0 bases respectively, with 9 bases between them. This chain's CDR3 is CAWNGGPNTGELFF. CDR3 in DNA: TGTGCCTGGAACGGCGGGCCGAACACCGGGGAGCTGTTTTTT.

To note about this clonotype: One end of the junction varies from germline; a read error may be responsible. The chain recombines TRBV30 with TRBJ1-1; tentatively, D is TRBD1 (5 bases). Looked up from germline, CDR1 is GTSNPN and CDR2 is SVGIG (reference sequence). The CDR3 is 12 amino acids. The CDR3 here is CAWRSGGTEAFF. The CDR3 DNA reads as TGTGCCTGGAGAAGTGGAGGGACTGAAGCTTTCTTC.

In its sample, this clonotype was seen many times. This chain uses TRBV6-5 with TRBJ1-5; D call uncertain. The CDR3 runs to 12 residues. Trimming removed 2 bases at V and 6 bases at J, with 5 bases between. Looked up from germline, CDR1 is MNHEY and CDR2 is SVGAGI. CDR3 sequence reads: CASSYEGQPQHF. For the CDR3, the DNA is TGTGCCAGCAGTTACGAAGGTCAGCCCCAGCATTTT.

The V call is TRBV6-1, the J call TRBJ2-5; D unresolved. The germline gives CDR1 MNHNS, CDR2 SASEGT. The CDR3 sequence is 13 residues long. With 6 bases removed from V and 0 bases from J, the gap between germline ends came to 8 bases. The CDR3: CASRRTHQETQYF. The CDR3 DNA reads as TGTGCCAGCAGGCGGACGCACCAAGAGACCCAGTACTTC.

The genes are TRBV28 and TRBJ2-5, with D possibly matching TRBD1 (6 bases). This CDR3 has 14 amino acids. V was cut by 7 bases and J by 7 bases, with 19 bases left in between. The V gene's germline CDR1 is MDHEN and CDR2 SYDVKM. The CDR3, as DNA: TGTGCCAGCACCAAGCCGGGACACTGGACGACCCAGTACTTC. It yields the protein CASTKPGHWTTQYF.

The chain is built from TRBV30 and TRBJ2-7; D possibly matches TRBD1 or TRBD2 (5 bases each). CDR3 size: 16 residues. Germline V CDR1 and CDR2: GTSNPN, SVGIG (reference sequence). The ends were cut back, 1 base at V and 2 bases at J, with 18 bases in the middle. The CDR3 spells CAWSDEATGRPYEQYF. In DNA, the CDR3 is TGTGCCTGGAGTGACGAAGCCACGGGACGCCCCTACGAGCAGTACTTC.

The CDR3 reads CASSYRIQGKNTEAFF. The CDR3 nucleotides are TGTGCCAGCAGTTACCGGATACAGGGGAAGAACACTGAAGCTTTCTTT. This sequence joins TRBV6-5 and TRBJ1-1; 7 bases line up with TRBD1. Losses at the gene ends were 2 bases for V and 1 base for J; bases not matched to a gene: 7. The germline CDR1 and CDR2 sequences are MNHEY and SVGAGI. The CDR3 totals 16 residues.

This clonotype was seen repeatedly, ten times or more. The chain employs TRBV2 and TRBJ1-5; 7 positions match TRBD1. Trimming at V came to 7 bases and at J to 9 bases, leaving 9 bases not matched to a gene. Germline CDR1 reads SNHLY; CDR2 reads FYNNEI. The CDR3 loop spans 13 amino acids. CDR3 region: CASTGQSSLPQHF. DNA for the CDR3: TGTGCCAGCACGGGACAGTCATCCCTGCCCCAGCATTTT. Full variable domain (remainder filled in from reference TRBV2 and TRBJ1-5): EPEVTQTPSHQVTQMGQEVILRCVPISNHLYFYWYRQILGQKVEFLVSFYNNEISEKSEIFDDQFSVERPDGSNFTLKIRSTKLEDSAMYFCASTGQSSLPQHFGDGTRLSIL.

This clonotype was counted many times. The genes are TRBV15 and TRBJ1-1; D gene ambiguous. The CDR3 runs to 16 residues. CDR1 is LNHNV, CDR2 YYDKDF, per germline (reference sequence). With 0 bases removed from V and 2 bases from J, the gap between germline ends came to 13 bases. CDR3 region: CATSRDLGEVNTEAFF. The CDR3 DNA reads TGTGCCACCAGCAGAGATCTCGGGGAGGTAAACACTGAAGCTTTCTTT.

This clonotype was observed at least ten times. The chain has TRBV5-6 and TRBJ1-1; D gene ambiguous. V was shortened by 2 bases and J by 1 base, with 12 bases between the two germline ends. CDR1 SGHDT and CDR2 YYEEEE come from the germline V gene. The CDR3 runs to 15 residues. CDR3 nucleotide sequence: TGTGCCAGCAGCTTCATCGAGGGTAAGAACACTGAAGCTTTCTTT. It yields the protein CASSFIEGKNTEAFF.

CDR3 coding DNA: TGTGCCAGCAGTTTCCACAACAGGGGGCGGGAGGAGACCCAGTACTTC. Its translation: CASSFHNRGREETQYF. V and J are TRBV13 and TRBJ2-5, with 9 bases identical to TRBD1. The germline V gene encodes CDR1 PRHDT and CDR2 FYEKMQ (reference sequence). The V gene end was trimmed by 6 bases and the J gene end by 5 bases; junction bases not matched to a gene: 13. The CDR3 has 16 amino acids.

This rearrangement joins TRBV6-1 to TRBJ2-4, with a possible D match to TRBD2 (5 bases). The CDR3 sequence is 14 residues long. The germline V and J ends were trimmed by 0 bases and 5 bases, with 8 bases remaining between them. Germline CDR1 and CDR2: MNHNS and SASEGT. CDR3 DNA: TGTGCCAGCAGTGAAGCTCGGCGGGAAAACATTCAGTACTTC. Its translation is CASSEARRENIQYF.

J is TRBJ2-7 and V is TRBV6-1; weak D call: TRBD1 (6 bases). V was shortened by 7 bases and J by 5 bases, with 15 bases between the two germline ends. Germline V gene sequence: CDR1 MNHNS, CDR2 SASEGT. The CDR3 contains 13 residues. CDR3 protein: CASTTGHRDEQYF. Here the CDR3 DNA reads TGTGCCAGCACTACGGGACACCGGGACGAGCAGTACTTC.

Many counts were recorded for this clonotype. The chain uses TRBV6-1 and TRBJ2-5, with a tentative D call TRBD2 (6 bases). Germline V lookup: CDR1 MNHNS, CDR2 SASEGT. The CDR3 consists of 12 residues. V shed 7 bases and J shed 2 bases, with 8 bases lying between them. Written as DNA, the CDR3 is TGTGCCAGCATCCGGGGGCAAGAGACCCAGTACTTC. Translation: CASIRGQETQYF.

On this clonotype itself: A much more abundant neighbour one base away suggests this may be a read error. The rearrangement links TRBV29-1 to TRBJ2-7; D remains unclear. CDR3 length equals 12 residues. Germline V gene sequence: CDR1 SQVTM, CDR2 ANQGSEA. V gave up 3 bases and J gave up 4 bases, with 10 bases separating them. CDR3 DNA sequence: TGCAGCGTTGAGGTCCGGCGGTACGAGCAGTACTTC. Amino acid sequence: CSVEVRRYEQYF.

This clonotype was seen many times. The J gene is TRBJ2-5, the V gene TRBV5-1; D is unclear. The V and J ends lost 2 bases and 4 bases respectively, with 6 bases between them. Germline loops: CDR1 SGHRS, CDR2 YFSETQ. The CDR3 loop spans 12 amino acids. The CDR3 DNA reads as TGCGCCAGCAGCTTTGACCGAGAGACCCAGTACTTC. This translates into CASSFDRETQYF.

This chain joins TRBV6-2 or TRBV6-3 and TRBJ1-1; 8 nucleotides line up with TRBD1. Germline V gives CDR1 MNHEY, CDR2 SVGEGT. Unmatched junction bases numbered 13, after V lost 6 bases and J lost 4 bases. There are 16 residues in the CDR3. The CDR3 coding sequence is TGTGCCAGCAGCCAGACTTCGGGACAGGTTAGCACTGAAGCTTTCTTT. It is translated as CASSQTSGQVSTEAFF.

The chain couples TRBV24-1 to TRBJ1-2; D is undetermined. V lost 2 bases to trimming and J lost 6 bases, with 9 bases between them. CDR1 is KGHDR, CDR2 SFDVKD, per germline. The CDR3 totals 13 residues. CDR3 sequence (DNA): TGTGCCACCAGTGATTCGGTCTTCGATGGCTACACCTTC. Its translation: CATSDSVFDGYTF.

V gene TRBV27 combines with J gene TRBJ2-7; perhaps D is TRBD1 or TRBD2 (5 bases each). Trimming left V 7 bases short and J 4 bases short, with 8 bases between. CDR3 size: 11 residues. CDR1 MNHEY and CDR2 SMNVEV come from the germline V gene (reference sequence). The CDR3 DNA follows: TGTGCCAGCATGTGGGGGTACGAGCAGTACTTC. Protein: CASMWGYEQYF.

V is TRBV6-1 and J is TRBJ1-2; 7 bases match TRBD1. Germline V lookup: CDR1 MNHNS, CDR2 SASEGT. CDR3 length: 13 amino acids. V trimming: 7 bases; J trimming: 6 bases; junction bases outside the gene matches: 8. CDR3 sequence (DNA): TGTGCCAGCACCAACGACAGGGCGAATGGCTACACCTTC. This translates into CASTNDRANGYTF.